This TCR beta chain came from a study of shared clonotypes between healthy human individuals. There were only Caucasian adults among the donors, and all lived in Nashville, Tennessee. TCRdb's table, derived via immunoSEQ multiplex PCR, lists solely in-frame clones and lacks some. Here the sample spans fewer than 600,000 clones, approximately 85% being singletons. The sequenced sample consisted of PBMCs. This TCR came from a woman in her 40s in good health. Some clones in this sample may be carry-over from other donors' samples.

The CDR3 is CASKRTSGGSYEQYF. The CDR3 bases are TGTGCCAGCAAACGGACTAGCGGGGGCTCCTACGAGCAGTACTTC. This sequence joins TRBV27 and TRBJ2-7; 13 bases are a match to TRBD2. The germline V gene has CDR1 MNHEY and CDR2 SMNVEV (reference sequence). After removal of 7 bases from V and 0 bases from J, the junction contained 3 bases not matched to a gene. The CDR3 consists of 15 residues.